The sequence of this TCR beta chain was determined in a study of Ad26.COV2.S vaccination and SARS-CoV-2 variants. Findings and caveats of the study: After vaccination, substantial breadth of spike-specific CD8+ and CD4+ responses was reported.

Assay: immunoSEQ multiplex PCR; the TCRdb copy retains only in-frame clones and omits some. The repertoire holds about 350,000 clones, 80% to 90% seen once, with just under 5% in the top ten. Germline V gives CDR1 SGHVS, CDR2 FQNEAQ. The CDR3 loop spans 14 amino acids. The V and J ends lost 1 base and 3 bases respectively, with 10 bases between them. Concerning this clone itself: Its target is unknown.

Sample treatment: 19 received Ad26.COV2.S at low or high dose, single or two shots; a few received placebo; per-sample allocation not given. Specimens were obtained on day 63 following the first vaccine or placebo injection. The sample in question was peripheral blood, obtained in a trial of Ad26.COV2.S vaccine versus placebo. V gene TRBV7-8 combines with J gene TRBJ2-7; D call uncertain. The clonotype originates from a person aged 18-60 years who received the Ad26.COV2.S COVID-19 vaccine or a placebo. The CDR3 bases are TGTGCCAGCAGCTTAGGTGTCAGAGACTACGAGCAGTACTTC. This codes for CASSLGVRDYEQYF.